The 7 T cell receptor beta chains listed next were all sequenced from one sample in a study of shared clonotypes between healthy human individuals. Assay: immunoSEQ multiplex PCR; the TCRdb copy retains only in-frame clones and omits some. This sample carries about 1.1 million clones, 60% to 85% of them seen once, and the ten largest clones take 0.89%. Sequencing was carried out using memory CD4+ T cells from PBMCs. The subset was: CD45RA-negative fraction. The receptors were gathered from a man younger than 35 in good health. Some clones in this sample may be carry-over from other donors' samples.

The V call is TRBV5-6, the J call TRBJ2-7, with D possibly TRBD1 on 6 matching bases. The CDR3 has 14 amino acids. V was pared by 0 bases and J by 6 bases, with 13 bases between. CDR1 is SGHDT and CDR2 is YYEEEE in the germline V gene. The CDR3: CASSLGTGSGEQYF. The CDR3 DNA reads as TGTGCCAGCAGCTTGGGCACAGGGTCAGGCGAGCAGTACTTC.

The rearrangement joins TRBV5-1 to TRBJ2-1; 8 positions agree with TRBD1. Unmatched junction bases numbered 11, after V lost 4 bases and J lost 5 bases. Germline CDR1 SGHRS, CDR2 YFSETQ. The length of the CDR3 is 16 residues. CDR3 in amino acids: CASSPGQARPDNEQFF. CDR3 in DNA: TGCGCCAGCAGCCCGGGACAGGCAAGGCCCGACAATGAGCAGTTCTTC.

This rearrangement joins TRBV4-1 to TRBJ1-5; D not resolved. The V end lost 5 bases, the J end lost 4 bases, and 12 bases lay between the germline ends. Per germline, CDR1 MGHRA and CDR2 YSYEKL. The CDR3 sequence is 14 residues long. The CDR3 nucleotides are TGCGCCAGCAGCAATACACCCCAAAATCAGCCCCAGCATTTT. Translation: CASSNTPQNQPQHF.

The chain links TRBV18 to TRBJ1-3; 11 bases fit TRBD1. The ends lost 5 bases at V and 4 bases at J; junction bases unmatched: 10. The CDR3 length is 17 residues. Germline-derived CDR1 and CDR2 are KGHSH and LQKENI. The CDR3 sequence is CASSTTRTGGAGNTIYF. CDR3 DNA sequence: TGTGCCAGCTCAACCACTCGGACAGGGGGCGCCGGAAACACCATATATTTT.

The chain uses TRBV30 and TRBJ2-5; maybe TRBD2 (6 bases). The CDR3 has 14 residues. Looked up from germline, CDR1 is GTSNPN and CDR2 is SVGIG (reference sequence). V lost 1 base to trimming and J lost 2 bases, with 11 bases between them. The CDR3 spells CAWSAGLRQETQYF. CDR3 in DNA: TGTGCCTGGAGTGCGGGACTCCGACAAGAGACCCAGTACTTC.

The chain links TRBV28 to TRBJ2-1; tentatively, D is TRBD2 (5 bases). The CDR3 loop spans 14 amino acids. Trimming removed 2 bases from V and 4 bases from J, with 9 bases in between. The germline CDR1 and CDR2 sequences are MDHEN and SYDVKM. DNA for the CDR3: TGTGCCAGCAGTTTAACGGGGAGATACAATGAGCAGTTCTTC. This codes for CASSLTGRYNEQFF.

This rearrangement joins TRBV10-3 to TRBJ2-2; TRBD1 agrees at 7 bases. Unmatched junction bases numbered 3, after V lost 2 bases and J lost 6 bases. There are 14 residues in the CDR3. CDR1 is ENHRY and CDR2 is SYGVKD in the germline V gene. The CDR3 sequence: CAISEGQEAGELFF. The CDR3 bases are TGTGCCATCAGTGAGGGACAGGAGGCCGGGGAGCTGTTTTTT.